This T cell receptor (beta chain) came from a study of blood T cell repertoires in COVID-19. Study background: In each case, the material was cDNA or gDNA derived from T cells, B-cell-depleted T cells, or PBMCs.

This CDR3 has 14 residues. Trimming removed 6 bases from V and 7 bases from J, with 19 bases in between. Germline CDR1 is SQVTM and CDR2 is ANQGSEA. Sequencing was performed with immunoSEQ multiplex PCR; in TCRdb, only in-frame clones are kept and a portion is missing. The sample lists tens of thousands of clones; about nine tenths were seen once. The sequence was obtained from a male donor with acute or convalescent COVID-19. The rearrangement uses TRBV29-1 and TRBJ2-1, with D maybe TRBD1 (5 bases). Sequenced material: peripheral blood. Here the CDR3 DNA reads TGCAGCGTAGAGAGGCTGGAGTCAGGGAATGAGCAGTTCTTC. Protein product: CSVERLESGNEQFF.